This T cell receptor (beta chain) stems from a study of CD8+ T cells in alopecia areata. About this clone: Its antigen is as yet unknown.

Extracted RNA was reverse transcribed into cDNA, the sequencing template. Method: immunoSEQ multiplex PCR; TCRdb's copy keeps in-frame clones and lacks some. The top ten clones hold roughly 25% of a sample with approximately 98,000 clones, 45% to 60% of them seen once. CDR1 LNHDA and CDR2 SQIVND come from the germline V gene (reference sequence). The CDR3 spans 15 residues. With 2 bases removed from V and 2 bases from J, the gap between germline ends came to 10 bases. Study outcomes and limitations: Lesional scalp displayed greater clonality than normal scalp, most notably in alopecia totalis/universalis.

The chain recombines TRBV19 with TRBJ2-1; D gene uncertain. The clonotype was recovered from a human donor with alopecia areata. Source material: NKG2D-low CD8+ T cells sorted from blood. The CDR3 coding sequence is TGTGCCAGTAGTATATCAGAGGCACCCTACAATGAGCAGTTCTTC. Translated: CASSISEAPYNEQFF.